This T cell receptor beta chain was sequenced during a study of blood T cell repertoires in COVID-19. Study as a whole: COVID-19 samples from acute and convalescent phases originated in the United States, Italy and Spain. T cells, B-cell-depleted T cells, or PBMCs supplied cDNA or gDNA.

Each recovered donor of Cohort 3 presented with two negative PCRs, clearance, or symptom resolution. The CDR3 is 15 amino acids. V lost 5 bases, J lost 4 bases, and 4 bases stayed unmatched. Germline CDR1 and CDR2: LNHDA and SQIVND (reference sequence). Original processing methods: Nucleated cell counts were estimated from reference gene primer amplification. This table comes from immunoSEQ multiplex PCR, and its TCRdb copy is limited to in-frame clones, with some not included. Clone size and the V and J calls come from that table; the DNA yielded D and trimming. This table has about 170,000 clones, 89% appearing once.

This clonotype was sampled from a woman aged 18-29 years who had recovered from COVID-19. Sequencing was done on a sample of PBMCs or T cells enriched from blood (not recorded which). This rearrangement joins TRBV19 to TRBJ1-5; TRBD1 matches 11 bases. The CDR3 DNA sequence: TGTGCCAGTAGTGACCGGGACAGGGGGAATCAGCCCCAGCATTTT. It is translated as CASSDRDRGNQPQHF. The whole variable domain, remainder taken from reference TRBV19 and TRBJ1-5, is DGGITQSPKYLFRKEGQNVTLSCEQNLNHDAMYWYRQDPGQGLRLIYYSQIVNDFQKGDIAEGYSVSREKKESFPLTVTSAQKNPTAFYLCASSDRDRGNQPQHFGDGTRLSIL.